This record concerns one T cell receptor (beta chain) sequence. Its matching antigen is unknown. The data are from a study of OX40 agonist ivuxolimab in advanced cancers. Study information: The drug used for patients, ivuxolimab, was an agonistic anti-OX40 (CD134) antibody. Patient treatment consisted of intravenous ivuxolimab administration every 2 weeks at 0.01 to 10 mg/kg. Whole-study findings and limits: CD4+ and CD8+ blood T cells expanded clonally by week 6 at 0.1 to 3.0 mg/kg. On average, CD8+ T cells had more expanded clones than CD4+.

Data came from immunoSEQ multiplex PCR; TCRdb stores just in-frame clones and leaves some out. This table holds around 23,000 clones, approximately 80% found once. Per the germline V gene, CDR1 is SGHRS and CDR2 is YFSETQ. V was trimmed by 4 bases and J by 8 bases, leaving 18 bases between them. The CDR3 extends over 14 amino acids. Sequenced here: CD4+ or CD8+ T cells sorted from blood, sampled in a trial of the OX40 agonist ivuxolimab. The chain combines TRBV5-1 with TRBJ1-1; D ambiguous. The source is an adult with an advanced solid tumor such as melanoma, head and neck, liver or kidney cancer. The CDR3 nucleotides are TGCGCCAGCAGCCGGGAGTTCGGGGTATCAGAAGCTTTCTTT. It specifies CASSREFGVSEAFF.